This T cell receptor beta chain was sequenced for a study of graft-versus-host responses after intestinal transplantation. Looking at the study overall: The study gave all recipients anti-thymocyte globulin induction, then tacrolimus and steroids for 2 to 3 years.

Of note for this clone: The antigen remains unidentified.

Study-wide results and limits: Graft-donor T cell macrochimerism coincided with high graft-versus-host to host-versus-graft clonal ratios in allografts.

Germline V gene lookup returns CDR1 LNHDA and CDR2 SQIVND (reference sequence). V lost 5 bases and J lost 5; bases outside the gene matches: 12. The CDR3 is 17 residues long. Data came from immunoSEQ multiplex PCR; TCRdb stores just in-frame clones and leaves some out. The sample includes tens of thousands of clones, around 80% of them seen just once. Source: unstimulated CD8+ T cells sorted from spleen or lymph node cells, taken before transplant. The clonotype was recovered from a human donor who was the organ donor for an intestinal transplant. The rearrangement joins TRBV19 to TRBJ2-3, with 11 bases fitting TRBD2. The CDR3 sequence: CASSPWVAGGRLDTQYF. CDR3 in DNA: TGTGCCAGTAGTCCTTGGGTAGCGGGGGGGCGTTTAGATACGCAGTATTTT. Using reference TRBV19 and TRBJ2-3 for the parts outside the CDR3, the full variable domain is DGGITQSPKYLFRKEGQNVTLSCEQNLNHDAMYWYRQDPGQGLRLIYYSQIVNDFQKGDIAEGYSVSREKKESFPLTVTSAQKNPTAFYLCASSPWVAGGRLDTQYFGPGTRLTVL.